These T cell receptor beta chains were read from a single sample in a study of T cell responses to AZD1222 COVID-19 vaccine. Sequenced by immunoSEQ multiplex PCR; TCRdb stores in-frame clones only, minus some. Among 130,000 or so clones, 90% to 95% were seen once, and the ten largest hold roughly 2%. This specimen was peripheral blood, taken on day 0 of AZD1222 vaccination. The receptors shown here come from an adult in good health. Each CDR3 is given with its conserved first and last residue. D genes are given only for firm matches. Rows give clone size only sometimes, using once, few, many, or a class for an expanded clone.

>NA|TRBV9|once|TRBJ1-4
TGTGCCAGCAGCGCCGGAGACCGAATGGGGGTGGGCCAGGAAAAACTGTTTTTT
CASSAGDRMGVGQEKLFF
>NA|TRBV11-2|NA|TRBJ1-1
TGTGCCAGCAGGAAACAGGGAGTCACTGAAGCTTTCTTT
CASRKQGVTEAFF
>TRBD1|TRBV5-1|few|TRBJ2-7
TGCGCCAGCAGCCCCGGGACAGGGGGCTACGAGCAGTACTTC
CASSPGTGGYEQYF
>NA|TRBV2|NA|TRBJ2-7
TGTGCCAGCAGCTCAGTGCGGGTGGGGGAGCAGTACTTC
CASSSVRVGEQYF
>NA|TRBV27|NA|TRBJ2-3
TGTGCCAGCAGTTCGACTAGCACAGATACGCAGTATTTT
CASSSTSTDTQYF
>NA|TRBV20-1|NA|TRBJ1-2
TGCAGTGCTAGTACCTCTAACTATGGCTACACCTTC
CSASTSNYGYTF
>TRBD1|TRBV9|NA|TRBJ1-3
TGTGCCAGCAGCCCACGGACAGGGCTGAACACCATATATTTT
CASSPRTGLNTIYF
>NA|TRBV18|once|TRBJ1-2
TGTGCCAGCTCACCACAGGGGCTCAACTATGGCTACACCTTC
CASSPQGLNYGYTF
>NA|TRBV5-1|NA|TRBJ1-5
TGCGCCAGCAGCCCATCCCCGGGGGGTAGCAATCAGCCCCAGCATTTT
CASSPSPGGSNQPQHF
>NA|TRBV18|NA|TRBJ1-5
TGTGCCAGCTCACAGGGAGCCGGGAGGCCCCAGCATTTT
CASSQGAGRPQHF
>NA|TRBV7-9|NA|TRBJ1-4
TGTGCCAGCAGCTTAGCTGAGGATGGTGAAAAACTGTTTTTT
CASSLAEDGEKLFF
>NA|TRBV27|once|TRBJ1-2
TGTGCCAGCAGTTTTGGGGGTTACAGGGAATCCAGCTATGGCTACACCTTC
CASSFGGYRESSYGYTF